This T cell receptor beta chain was sequenced for a study of PD-L1 blockade in urothelial cancer. Overall study: Patients' atezolizumab regimen, 1,200 mg intravenously every 3 weeks, began around 2014. Regarding the study as a whole: Stronger expansion of tumor-associated clones in blood at 3 weeks distinguished durable-benefit patients.

Measured with immunoSEQ multiplex PCR; TCRdb has only the in-frame clones, and not every one. This table holds some 110,000 clones, about 91% found once. Time point specified: peripheral blood 6 weeks after treatment start. A note on this clone: Its antigen is currently unknown.

The germline gives CDR1 SGHTA, CDR2 FQGNSA. V gave up 2 bases and J gave up 2 bases, with 10 bases separating them. This CDR3 spans 14 amino acids. Sequenced here: PBMCs, sampled around atezolizumab (anti-PD-L1) treatment. This TCR came from a man aged 55 to 69 with urothelial cancer. The chain couples TRBV7-2 to TRBJ2-7; D possibly corresponds to TRBD2 (6 bases). The CDR3 nucleotides read TGTGCCAGCAGCTTATGGCCGGGAGCCTACGAGCAGTACTTC. Translating it yields CASSLWPGAYEQYF.